This TCR beta chain was identified during a study of cytomegalovirus exposure and HLA in healthy donors. The PCR had 60 Vbeta and 13 Jbeta primers. Some clones are missing from TCRdb's copy, which holds only in-frame ones; the method was immunoSEQ multiplex PCR. In the table there are approximately 200,000 clones, about 83% of which are singletons. Sequencing was performed on PBMCs. This receptor was obtained from a girl aged 10 to 17 in good health and CMV-seronegative.

The CDR3 nucleotides read TGTGCCAGCAGCTTCCCAAAGGGACTAGCGGGAACCCCCCCGAGAACAGATACGCAGTATTTT. The encoded protein is CASSFPKGLAGTPPRTDTQYF. The chain recombines TRBV7-8 with TRBJ2-3, with 13 bases fitting TRBD2. The CDR3 spans 21 residues. V trimming: 3 bases; J trimming: 3 bases; junction bases outside the gene matches: 18. Germline V lookup: CDR1 SGHVS, CDR2 FQNEAQ. Based on the CDR3 plus reference TRBV7-8 and TRBJ2-3, the full variable domain is GAGVSQSPRYKVAKRGQDVALRCDPISGHVSLFWYQQALGQGPEFLTYFQNEAQLDKSGLPSDRFFAERPEGSVSTLKIQRTQQEDSAVYLCASSFPKGLAGTPPRTDTQYFGPGTRLTVL.